Listed here are 9 T cell receptor beta chains from one sample, sequenced in a study of Graves' ophthalmopathy and Graves' hyperthyroidism. The authors amplified TCR beta CDR3 regions, and they did so from RNA transcripts for repertoire sequencing. RT-PCR was first run with HTBI primers, then multiplex PCR in a second round. MiXCR, run by TCRdb on the multiplex PCR reads, gives a single entry per CDR3 protein. Counted here are about 170,000 distinct CDR3 sequences, roughly two fifths occurring once; the ten biggest clones make up under 7%. The sequenced material came from peripheral blood. All receptors derive from a woman between 40 and 55 years old with Graves' ophthalmopathy.

This clonotype appeared many times. This rearrangement joins TRBV19 to TRBJ1-5, with TRBD1 identical over 7 bases. Germline lookup yields CDR1 LNHDA and CDR2 SQIVND (reference sequence). This CDR3 has 14 amino acids. V dropped 7 bases and J dropped 1; count of bases not matched to a gene: 4. CDR3 amino acids: CASNRGASNQPQHF. Here the CDR3 DNA reads TGTGCCAGTAACAGGGGAGCCAGCAATCAGCCCCAGCATTTT. Using reference TRBV19 and TRBJ1-5 for the parts outside the CDR3, the full variable domain is DGGITQSPKYLFRKEGQNVTLSCEQNLNHDAMYWYRQDPGQGLRLIYYSQIVNDFQKGDIAEGYSVSREKKESFPLTVTSAQKNPTAFYLCASNRGASNQPQHFGDGTRLSIL.

The chain is built from TRBV28 and TRBJ1-1; 8 nucleotides agree with TRBD1. The J segment lost 7 bases and the V segment lost 5 bases, leaving 15 bases of the junction unmatched. Germline-derived CDR1 and CDR2 are MDHEN and SYDVKM. The CDR3 consists of 16 residues. The CDR3 loop reads CASSKPQGGGFGEAFF. CDR3 nucleotide sequence: TGTGCCAGCAGTAAACCACAGGGGGGAGGGTTCGGTGAAGCTTTCTTT.

The rearrangement joins TRBV7-2 to TRBJ2-5; 11 positions agree with TRBD2. From germline, CDR1 is SGHTA and CDR2 FQGNSA. This CDR3 is 15 amino acids long. V gave up 5 bases and J gave up 9 bases; unmatched junction bases: 11. CDR3 sequence: CASSLGTSGPLAQYF. The CDR3 nucleotides read TGTGCCAGCAGCCTAGGGACTAGCGGACCTTTGGCCCAGTACTTC.

Many counts were recorded for this clonotype. The V call is TRBV27, the J call TRBJ1-5; weak D call: TRBD1 (5 bases). V shed 3 bases and J shed 1 base, with 7 bases lying between them. The germline CDR1 and CDR2 sequences are MNHEY and SMNVEV (reference sequence). The CDR3 consists of 14 residues. The CDR3 nucleotides read TGTGCCAGCAGTTTCCGGGACAGCAATCAGCCCCAGCATTTT. This translates into CASSFRDSNQPQHF.

The genes are TRBV27 and TRBJ1-2; 8 positions agree with TRBD1. Germline CDR1 MNHEY, CDR2 SMNVEV (reference sequence). The CDR3 is 15 residues long. The V and J ends lost 6 bases and 3 bases, in that order; junction bases with no gene match: 9. CDR3 protein: CASRATGQGHYGYTF. CDR3 DNA sequence: TGTGCCAGCAGAGCAACCGGACAGGGCCACTATGGCTACACCTTC.

This clonotype was detected once. The CDR3 DNA sequence: TGTGCCAGCAGCCAATCCCCCCAACGGAGGTACCAAGAGACCCAGTACTTC. This translates into CASSQSPQRRYQETQYF. The chain combines TRBV11-2 with TRBJ2-5, with TRBD2 as a possible D gene (5 bases). Trimming took 5 bases from V and 0 from J, leaving 19 bases between them. The germline V gene has CDR1 SGHAT and CDR2 FQNNGV. There are 17 residues in the CDR3.

The chain carries TRBV6-1 and TRBJ2-7; TRBD1 matches 9 bases. Germline assignment: CDR1 MNHNS and CDR2 SASEGT. The CDR3 is 15 residues long. With V trimmed by 7 bases and J by 2 bases, 9 bases remained unmatched. The DNA of the CDR3 is TGTGCCAGCACCTTACAGGGGACAGGGACCTACGAGCAGTACTTC. Encoded protein: CASTLQGTGTYEQYF.

This clonotype was detected ten times or more. The chain has TRBV25-1 and TRBJ1-2; no clear D. Germline V CDR1 and CDR2: MGHDK, SYGVNS. This CDR3 has 16 residues. V gave up 0 bases and J gave up 7 bases, with 18 bases separating them. The CDR3 sequence is CASSEYGFYRGGGYTF. The DNA of the CDR3 is TGTGCCAGCAGTGAATACGGATTTTACCGGGGTGGTGGCTACACCTTC.

In this sample, this clonotype turned up a few times. The chain carries TRBV2 and TRBJ2-7, with D hard to call. Germline V gives CDR1 SNHLY, CDR2 FYNNEI. The length of the CDR3 is 12 residues. Trimming shortened V by 7 bases and J by 4 bases, and 11 bases separated the two germline ends. Written as DNA, the CDR3 is TGTGCCAGCAAGTATGGGGAATACGAGCAGTACTTC. Protein product: CASKYGEYEQYF.